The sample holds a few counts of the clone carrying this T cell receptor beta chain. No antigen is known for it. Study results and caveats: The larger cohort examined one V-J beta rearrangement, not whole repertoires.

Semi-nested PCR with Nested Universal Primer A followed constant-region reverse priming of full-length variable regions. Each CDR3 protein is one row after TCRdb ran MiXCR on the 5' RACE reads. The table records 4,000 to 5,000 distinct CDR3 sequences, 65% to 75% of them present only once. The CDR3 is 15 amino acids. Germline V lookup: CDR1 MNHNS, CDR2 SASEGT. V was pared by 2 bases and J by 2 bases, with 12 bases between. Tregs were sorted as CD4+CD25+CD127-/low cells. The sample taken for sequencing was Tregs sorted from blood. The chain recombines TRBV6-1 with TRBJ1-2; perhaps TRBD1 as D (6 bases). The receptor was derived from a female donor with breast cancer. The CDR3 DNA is TGTGCCAGCAGTGAACTTGGCGGGGGCAACTATGGCTACACCTTC. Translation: CASSELGGGNYGYTF.